This T cell receptor beta chain originates from a study of T cells in Graves' hyperthyroidism and ophthalmopathy. Trimming took off 1 base at V and 11 bases at J, with 13 bases between the two ends. There are 13 residues in the CDR3. Germline loops: CDR1 LNHNV, CDR2 YYDKDF (reference sequence). Using RNA transcripts as the source, TCR beta CDR3 regions were amplified. TCR CDR3 regions were first amplified by RT-PCR with HTBI primers. TCRdb reprocessed the multiplex PCR reads with MiXCR, giving one entry per CDR3 protein. The sample carries 550,000 to 800,000 distinct CDR3 sequences, 15% to 20% recorded once.

The sample comprised blood. This chain joins TRBV15 and TRBJ2-3; the D is unclear. This TCR came from a man aged 18 to 30 with Graves' hyperthyroidism. The CDR3 loop reads CATSRGLPGLQYF. CDR3 sequence (DNA): TGTGCCACCAGCAGAGGTCTACCGGGTTTGCAGTATTTT.